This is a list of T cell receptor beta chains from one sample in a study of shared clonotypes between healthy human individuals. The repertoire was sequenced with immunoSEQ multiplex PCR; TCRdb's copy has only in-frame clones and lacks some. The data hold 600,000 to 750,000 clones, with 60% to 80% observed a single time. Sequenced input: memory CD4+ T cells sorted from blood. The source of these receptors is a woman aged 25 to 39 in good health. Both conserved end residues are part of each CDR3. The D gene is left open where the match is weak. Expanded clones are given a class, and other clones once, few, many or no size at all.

CSAYLQETQYF	TGCAGTGCTTACCTCCAAGAGACCCAGTACTTC	TRBV20-1	TRBJ2-5	NA	NA
CASSLGGLAGAGANVLTF	TGCGCCAGCAGCTTGGGCGGGCTAGCGGGAGCTGGGGCCAACGTCCTGACTTTC	TRBV5-1	TRBJ2-6	NA	TRBD2
CASSVTNEQFF	TGTGCCAGCAGCGTTACAAATGAGCAGTTCTTC	TRBV7-9	TRBJ2-1	NA	NA
CASSLDPASNTGELFF	TGCGCCAGCAGCTTGGATCCAGCCTCGAACACCGGGGAGCTGTTTTTT	TRBV5-1	TRBJ2-2	NA	NA
CASSPQMKGMAFF	TGTGCCAGCAGTCCCCAGATGAAGGGCATGGCTTTCTTT	TRBV28	TRBJ1-1	once	NA
CASSVGASGSFYNEQFF	TGTGCCAGCAGCGTAGGAGCTAGCGGGAGCTTCTACAATGAGCAGTTCTTC	TRBV9	TRBJ2-1	once	TRBD2
CATSRGPSGPTSNEQFF	TGTGCCACCAGCAGGGGACCTTCGGGGCCCACTAGCAATGAGCAGTTCTTC	TRBV15	TRBJ2-1	NA	NA
CASSFLGQGGSGRAGEQFF	TGTGCCAGCAGTTTTTTGGGACAGGGGGGCAGCGGGAGGGCTGGTGAGCAGTTCTTC	TRBV28	TRBJ2-1	NA	NA
CAISAPDRYVEQYF	TGTGCCATCAGTGCTCCCGACCGGTACGTCGAGCAGTACTTC	TRBV10-3	TRBJ2-7	NA	NA
CASSSGTGRQPQHF	TGTGCCAGCAGTTCAGGGACAGGACGACAGCCCCAGCATTTT	TRBV25-1	TRBJ1-5	NA	TRBD1
CASSGIRDRGFSIYF	TGTGCCAGCAGCGGGATTCGGGACAGGGGTTTCTCCATATATTTT	TRBV7-2	TRBJ1-3	NA	TRBD1
CASSVMGPANNEQFF	TGTGCCAGCAGTGTCATGGGCCCAGCTAACAATGAGCAGTTCTTC	TRBV2	TRBJ2-1	NA	NA
CASSYQGSREQYF	TGTGCCAGCAGTTATCAGGGTTCGCGCGAGCAGTACTTC	TRBV6-5	TRBJ2-7	NA	NA
CASSLTSGLGGRDNEQFF	TGTGCCAGCAGTTTGACTAGCGGATTAGGGGGGAGAGACAATGAGCAGTTCTTC	TRBV27	TRBJ2-1	NA	TRBD2
CASSPWGQQETQYF	TGTGCCAGCTCACCATGGGGCCAGCAAGAGACCCAGTACTTC	TRBV18	TRBJ2-5	few	NA
CASSEGRGSYNEQFF	TGTGCCAGCAGTGAAGGCCGGGGCTCCTACAATGAGCAGTTCTTC	TRBV6-1	TRBJ2-1	many	NA